A single sample gave rise to the 5 T cell receptor beta chains below, sequenced in a study of early T cells in non-severe SARS-CoV-2 infection. TCRdb re-analysed the 5' RACE reads in MiXCR, keeping a single row per CDR3 protein. The sample holds over 55,000 distinct CDR3 sequences, roughly a tenth seen once. Material: whole blood. The source is an adult who was a healthcare worker with PCR-confirmed SARS-CoV-2 infection or an uninfected control (not recorded which).

This clonotype was detected only a few times. The rearrangement uses TRBV28 and TRBJ2-7; TRBD2 matches 7 bases. The length of the CDR3 is 10 residues. After removal of 10 bases from V and 5 bases from J, the junction contained 2 bases not matched to a gene. The germline CDR1 and CDR2 sequences are MDHEN and SYDVKM. The CDR3 region has the DNA TGTGCCACAGGGAGGGACGAGCAGTACTTC. Protein sequence: CATGRDEQYF.

This clonotype has ten or more counts. This sequence joins TRBV9 and TRBJ2-3, with D uncertain. The CDR3 has 13 amino acids. Per germline, CDR1 SGDLS and CDR2 YYNGEE. V was trimmed by 0 bases and J by 2 bases, leaving 4 bases between them. For the CDR3, the DNA is TGTGCCAGCAGCGTAGTCGTCACAGATACGCAGTATTTT. Protein sequence: CASSVVVTDTQYF.

This clonotype was recorded at least ten times. The gene calls are TRBV7-9 and TRBJ1-4; D may be TRBD1 (6 bases). The germline gives CDR1 SEHNR, CDR2 FQNEAQ (reference sequence). The CDR3 has 19 amino acids. Trimming left V 4 bases short and J 0 bases short, with 21 bases between. The DNA of the CDR3 is TGTGCCAGCAGCTCCGCTCTCCGGGACATCGGGGCAACTAATGAAAAACTGTTTTTT. Translated: CASSSALRDIGATNEKLFF.

As DNA, the CDR3 is TGTGCCAGCCAAGAGGAGCGGGACTCCGGGGAGCTGTTTTTT. Translated, it gives CASQEERDSGELFF. The chain recombines TRBV9 with TRBJ2-2, with 7 bases fitting TRBD2. Trimming cost V 7 bases and J 6 bases; bases outside gene matches: 9. Germline CDR1 is SGDLS and CDR2 is YYNGEE. The CDR3 sequence is 14 residues long.

In its sample, this clonotype was seen many times. The chain carries TRBV11-1 and TRBJ1-1; possibly TRBD1 for D (6 bases). CDR3 size: 14 residues. Germline CDR1 SGHAT, CDR2 FQDESV (reference sequence). V lost 8 bases to trimming and J lost 1 base, with 14 bases between them. CDR3 residues: CASAIHRANTEAFF. CDR3 DNA sequence: TGTGCCAGCGCCATTCACAGGGCGAACACTGAAGCTTTCTTT.